The subject of this entry is one T cell receptor (beta chain). This specimen belongs to a study of blood T cell repertoires in COVID-19. Measured with immunoSEQ multiplex PCR; TCRdb has only the in-frame clones, and not every one. The repertoire holds 120,000 or so clones, with 85% to 90% as singletons. This clonotype was obtained from a woman between 45 and 60 years old with active or convalescent COVID-19. The specimen sequenced was peripheral blood.

Written as DNA, the CDR3 is TGTGCCAGCAGGGAACCTACCGGGACAGAATATCTTAATGAAAAACTGTTTTTT. This codes for CASREPTGTEYLNEKLFF. The rearrangement links TRBV21-1 to TRBJ1-4; whether TRBD1, the table's D call, matches the DNA was not checked. TRBV21-1 is a recognized pseudogene. CDR3 length equals 18 residues.